One and the same sample provided the 4 T cell receptor beta chains below, sequenced in a study of T cell clonality in common variable immunodeficiency. The method was immunoSEQ multiplex PCR; TCRdb's version includes in-frame clones alone and lacks a portion of them. The specimen has about 43,000 clones, none found just once. Sequencing used peripheral blood mononuclear cells. The receptors were sampled from a person between 18 and 75 years old in good health.

This clone was recorded many times. The read gets to within 3 residues of the CDR3 end, and the germline J gene fills in the rest. The genes are TRBV7-8 and TRBJ2-1, with TRBD2 matching 9 bases. Germline V CDR1 and CDR2: SGHVS, FQNEAQ. The CDR3 has 17 amino acids. The ends lost 3 bases at V and 4 bases at J; junction bases unmatched: 10. The CDR3 is CASSLKGSGGPYNEQFF. CDR3 DNA, as far as it was read: TGTGCCAGCAGCTTGAAGGGTAGCGGGGGACCTTACAATGAG.

This clone came up many times. CDR3 amino acids: CASSYLRTGELFF. The sequenced CDR3 bases are TGTGCCAGCAGTTACCTGCGCACCGGGGAG. The V gene is TRBV6-2 or TRBV6-3, the J gene TRBJ2-2; unclear D gene. The CDR3 is cut off 3 residues early in the read; its end comes from the germline J gene. The ends were cut back, 2 bases at V and 4 bases at J, with 5 bases in the middle. From germline, CDR1 is MNHEY and CDR2 SVGEGT. CDR3 length: 13 residues.

Points on this clone: The CDR3 end lies 3 residues beyond the end of the read and is filled in from the germline J gene. The chain uses TRBV20-1 and TRBJ1-2, with 11 nucleotides matching TRBD1. This CDR3 comprises 14 residues. The V segment lost 6 bases and the J segment 4 bases; nucleotides outside the gene matches: 7. Germline V gene lookup returns CDR1 DFQATT and CDR2 SNEGSKA (reference sequence). The covered CDR3 bases are TGCAGTGCCAGGCGGGACAGGGGGGGCTATGGC. As protein: CSARRDRGGYG. The whole CDR3 sequence reads CSARRDRGGYGYTF.

This clone has a count of ten or more. Read data end 3 residues before the CDR3 end; the end is taken from the germline J gene. The chain links TRBV12-3 or TRBV12-4 to TRBJ1-1; D is unclear. The V and J ends lost 3 bases and 1 base respectively, with 9 bases between them. The CDR3 is made up of 14 amino acids. The CDR3 bases that were read are TGTGCCAGCAGTTTGGTTGCGAGGAACACTGAA. Its translation: CASSLVARNTE. The whole CDR3 sequence is CASSLVARNTEAFF.